What follows is one TCR beta chain and its context. Its antigen is unknown. Nothing much larger sits one base from this clone, and base qualities are not available. Library prep was done by the immunoSEQ multiplex PCR assay. Following the manufacturer's protocol, the hsTCRB Kit was used to amplify rearranged TCR beta chain sequences. An Illumina MiSeq was used to sequence the TCRB libraries. In the original analysis: The proprietary platform of the kit vendor was used for demultiplexing, trimming and gene mapping. Here the immuneACCESS table is served through TCRdb, limited to in-frame sequences with V and J called. Missing clones are a known gap in these copies; in checked studies unresolved V genes cover under half, and the rest lacks a known reason. V, J and clone size derive from that table, while D and trimming were established from the DNA sequence. The sample includes 25,000 or so clones, with approximately 79% observed a single time. Of the sample, about 7.7% falls within the top ten clones.

The CDR3 runs 12 residues from the cysteine to the phenylalanine. The CDR3 DNA has 36 bases and is translated from base 1. The germline V end is reduced by 8 bases and the J end by 6 bases; junction bases left unmatched: 5. The CDR1 and CDR2 encoded by the germline V gene are SGHRS and YFSETQ. The sample's time point label is to be understood as: week 5, during vaccination. Each vaccine dose was 300 ug of a 20-mer mutant IDH1 peptide in Montanide, given subcutaneously with topical imiquimod. The donors had newly diagnosed IDH1-mutant astrocytomas of WHO grade 3 or 4 that showed loss of nuclear ATRX. The samples were drawn from NOA16, a multicentre, single-arm, open-label phase I trial in Germany that tested a mutant IDH1 peptide vaccine in humans for the first time. The DNeasy Blood and Tissue Kit was used to extract genomic DNA from EDTA blood for TCRB sequencing. This record belongs to a study of a mutant IDH1 vaccine in newly diagnosed glioma listed by TCRdb under 2021. Some background on the complete study: Eight vaccinations were administered to patients in weeks 1, 3, 5, 7, 11, 15, 19 and 23, corresponding to visits V03 through V10. Peripheral blood was drawn at six visits: V03 (baseline), V05, V07, V10, V12 and V13. Vaccination was initiated 4-6 weeks after radiotherapy alone, or concurrently with temozolomide cycles in the chemotherapy-containing groups. Longitudinal TCRB deep sequencing was done for some 26 treated patients, wherever samples were available for exploratory analyses. Before enrollment, patients had received standard therapy of radiotherapy alone, temozolomide alone, or radiochemotherapy with temozolomide; most received the combination. The approximately 30 treated patients were around 60% male and 37.5% female, with a mean age of roughly 42 years.

Broader findings and caveats from the paper: PBMC samples for TCRB deep sequencing were selected based on availability. It was noted by the authors that analyses of patient blood samples could not be reproduced owing to sample limitations. Immune responses induced by the vaccine were seen in 90% to 95% of patients across multiple MHC alleles. Pseudoprogression seemed to be unrelated to changes in the top peripheral T cell clonotypes found by TCRB sequencing.

This sample comprised PBMCs, obtained from a glioma patient whose treatment included an IDH1 peptide vaccine. This sequence originates from a man aged 35 to 55 with glioma. Some clones in this sample may be carry-over from other donors' samples. The rearrangement joined TRBV5-1 to TRBJ2-3; 8 bases in the middle match TRBD1. The CDR3 sequence is CASNRGADTQYF. The DNA sequence is TGCGCCAGTAACAGGGGGGCCGATACGCAGTATTTT.